This TCR beta chain was identified during a study of early T cells in non-severe SARS-CoV-2 infection (dated by TCRdb to the early 2020s). Background on the whole study: Because TCR sequencing was done on bulk RNA from unsorted whole blood, the alpha and beta chains could not be paired. The research as a whole found: VDJdb matching was skewed toward anti-spike CD8 responses and likely underestimated virus-specific expansions, missing private and CD4 specificities.

At least ten counts were recorded for this clonotype. Its antigen specificity is not known. Within one base of it there is no much larger clone, and no base qualities were kept. Libraries came from 5' RACE. TCRdb lists the instrument as NextSeq 500. In the TCR library protocol, unique molecular identifiers were attached to individual cDNA molecules to correct for PCR bias and sequencing error. Sequencing covered both TCR alpha and beta chains, and within each sample the abundances of alpha and beta sequences were tightly co-correlated. The paper's processing steps were these. Decombinator V4 was used to perform V gene, J gene and CDR3 annotation of TCR sequences. TCRs were defined as expanded if a significant change between any two time points was detected under a Poisson model with p below 0.0001. Abundances of TCRs were expressed as counts per million after normalisation to the total number of TCRs sequenced in each sample. VDJdb, accessed 1 November 2021, was searched for CMV, EBV and SARS-CoV-2 annotated TCRs, excluding TCRs annotated for multiple antigens. TCRdb trimmed the raw reads at Q25, called clones with MiXCR and kept productive beta chains. Each CDR3 protein gets just one entry, which takes the most common genes and DNA from the rows behind it. The authors' filters were not applied to this entry. This sample lists about 100,000 distinct CDR3 sequences; over 8.5% were detected once. Roughly 7.1% of the sample is taken by the ten largest.

Set within a cohort of healthcare workers in London, UK, this nested case-control study involved weekly PCR testing of nasopharyngeal swabs along with blood sampling. Between 23 and 31 March 2020, the week of the UK lockdown, healthcare workers were enrolled and then followed up weekly for as long as 16 weeks. Specimen: whole blood. The sequence came from an adult who was a healthcare worker with PCR-confirmed SARS-CoV-2 infection or an uninfected control (not recorded which).

The nucleotide sequence reads TGTGCCAGCACCTCACGGCTTAAAACCGGGGAGCTGTTTTTT. The encoded protein is CASTSRLKTGELFF. The sequence joins TRBV11-3 to TRBJ2-2; there is no confident call for the D gene. As encoded in the germline V gene, CDR1 is SGHNT while CDR2 is YENEEA. The CDR3 goes from the cysteine to the phenylalanine over 14 residues. Only the CDR3 DNA stays, 42 bases, in frame from base 1. The V end loses 7 bases and the J end loses 5 bases, and a stretch of 14 bases separates them.